This T cell receptor (beta chain) appears in the sequencing data of a study of OX40 agonist ivuxolimab in advanced cancers. About the research overall: Aged roughly 20 to 85 with a mean of about 60 years, they were around 85% male. Study results and limitations: Expanded clones were, on average, more numerous in CD8+ T cells than in CD4+. Also present in some nonresponders was a low level of normalized T-cell clonal expansion.

Concerning this clone itself: Its target is not known.

Per the germline V gene, CDR1 is LGHNA and CDR2 is YNFKEQ. V lost 6 bases to trimming and J lost 1 base; unmatched junction nucleotides: 7. The CDR3 runs to 17 residues. Method: immunoSEQ multiplex PCR; TCRdb's copy keeps in-frame clones and lacks some. Of approximately 15,000 clones in the sample, approximately 86% were seen once. The specimen was CD4+ or CD8+ T cells sorted from blood, collected in a trial of the OX40 agonist ivuxolimab. The chain is built from TRBV4-2 and TRBJ2-1; 12 bases agree with TRBD2. This clonotype originated in an adult with an advanced solid tumor such as melanoma, head and neck, liver or kidney cancer. The CDR3: CASSYLAGGYSYNEQFF. CDR3 nucleotide sequence: TGTGCCAGCAGTTACCTAGCGGGAGGGTATTCCTACAATGAGCAGTTCTTC.